This T cell receptor beta chain came from a study of cytomegalovirus exposure and HLA in healthy donors. 60 Vbeta and 13 Jbeta primers were used in PCR. Assay used: immunoSEQ multiplex PCR; TCRdb lists only in-frame clones, some missing. The sample includes 50,000 to 70,000 clones, more than 75% seen only once; the top ten take around 5.4%. The study, taken as a whole, reports: One variant, a missense change in DCLRE1C, was linked in a later analysis to TCR beta V- and J-gene trimming. Investigators reported 150 to 200 TCR beta chains as tied to cytomegalovirus.

Germline CDR1 reads SGHTS; CDR2 reads YDEGEE. The CDR3 extends over 14 amino acids. With 0 bases removed from V and 1 base from J, the gap between germline ends came to 8 bases. This clone has a handful of counts. The target antigen is unknown. This chain connects TRBV5-8 to TRBJ2-7; D unresolved. Input material: PBMCs. This clonotype originated in a male donor in good health and CMV-seronegative. The CDR3 is CASSLAYGSYEQYF. The DNA of the CDR3 is TGTGCCAGCAGCTTGGCGTACGGGTCCTACGAGCAGTACTTC.